This passage covers 17 T cell receptor beta chains from one sample sequenced in a study of cytomegalovirus exposure and HLA in healthy donors. PCR primers comprised 60 Vbeta and 13 Jbeta primers. The data were produced by immunoSEQ multiplex PCR, yet TCRdb's version contains in-frame clones alone and is incomplete. The sample lists some 110,000 clones; roughly 69% were seen once. Sequencing input: PBMCs. The source is a woman aged 30 to 39 in good health and CMV-seronegative.

CDR3 protein: CASSPADRGLVETQYF. CDR3 sequence (DNA): TGCGCCAGCAGCCCGGCGGACAGGGGGCTGGTAGAGACCCAGTACTTC. V gene TRBV5-1 combines with J gene TRBJ2-5, with 11 bases lining up with TRBD1. V lost 4 bases, J lost 4 bases, and 9 bases stayed unmatched. The CDR3 has 16 residues. Germline CDR1 and CDR2: SGHRS and YFSETQ.

The chain carries TRBV5-6 and TRBJ2-7; D ambiguous. CDR3 length: 13 amino acids. CDR1 and CDR2 from the germline V gene are SGHDT and YYEEEE. The ends were cut back, 0 bases at V and 1 base at J, with 5 bases in the middle. The CDR3 loop reads CASSLGQSYEQYF. In nucleotides, the CDR3 is TGTGCCAGCAGCTTGGGACAATCCTACGAGCAGTACTTC.

The V and J genes are TRBV9 and TRBJ2-1; D possibly corresponds to TRBD2 (6 bases). V was pared by 3 bases and J by 8 bases, with 15 bases between. CDR3 size: 14 residues. Germline V gene sequence: CDR1 SGDLS, CDR2 YYNGEE. The CDR3 DNA reads as TGTGCCAGCAGCGCCCTACGCGGGAATGATGAGCAGTTCTTC. This encodes CASSALRGNDEQFF.

The chain uses TRBV5-1 and TRBJ2-3; D is perhaps TRBD1 (6 bases). The CDR3 has 15 residues. CDR1 is SGHRS and CDR2 is YFSETQ in the germline V gene. The V end lost 0 bases, the J end lost 2 bases, and 10 bases lay between the germline ends. The CDR3 sequence: CASSLDRAPTDTQYF. Written as DNA, the CDR3 is TGCGCCAGCAGCTTGGACAGGGCACCCACAGATACGCAGTATTTT. Based on the CDR3 plus reference TRBV5-1 and TRBJ2-3, the full variable domain is KAGVTQTPRYLIKTRGQQVTLSCSPISGHRSVSWYQQTPGQGLQFLFEYFSETQRNKGNFPGRFSGRQFSNSRSEMNVSTLELGDSALYLCASSLDRAPTDTQYFGPGTRLTVL.

The J gene is TRBJ2-6, the V gene TRBV5-1, with 8 bases identical to TRBD1. There are 16 residues in the CDR3. CDR1 SGHRS and CDR2 YFSETQ come from the germline V gene. V was clipped by 4 bases and J by 4 bases; unmatched bases: 7. CDR3 loop: CASSPGTGRGANVLTF. In nucleotides, the CDR3 is TGCGCCAGCAGCCCCGGGACAGGACGAGGGGCCAACGTCCTGACTTTC.

This clone occurred a few times. The V gene is TRBV28, the J gene TRBJ1-3; possible D gene TRBD1, 5 bases. Germline-derived CDR1 and CDR2 are MDHEN and SYDVKM. The CDR3 runs 16 residues. V gave up 1 base and J gave up 2 bases, with 12 bases separating them. The CDR3 loop reads CASSLSVSGPGNTIYF. CDR3 bases: TGTGCCAGCAGTTTATCGGTATCAGGGCCTGGAAACACCATATATTTT. Together with reference TRBV28 and TRBJ1-3, the CDR3 gives the full variable domain: DVKVTQSSRYLVKRTGEKVFLECVQDMDHENMFWYRQDPGLGLRLIYFSYDVKMKEKGDIPEGYSVSREKKERFSLILESASTNQTSMYLCASSLSVSGPGNTIYFGEGSWLTVV.

This chain links TRBV7-8 with TRBJ2-2; maybe TRBD1 (6 bases). This CDR3 region has 15 residues. The V end lost 5 bases, the J end lost 5 bases, and 15 bases lay between the germline ends. Per germline, CDR1 SGHVS and CDR2 FQNEAQ. The CDR3 coding sequence is TGTGCCAGCAGCCTAACTTGGGGGCAGACCGGGGAGCTGTTTTTT. Encoded protein: CASSLTWGQTGELFF.

The chain combines TRBV25-1 with TRBJ2-7; D unresolved. Deletions cut 3 bases from V and 3 bases from J, with 3 bases between. The CDR3 has 11 amino acids. Per the germline V gene, CDR1 is MGHDK and CDR2 is SYGVNS. The CDR3 nucleotides read TGTGCCAGCAGTGAGCGCTACGAGCAGTACTTC. Its translation: CASSERYEQYF.

The CDR3 is CASSQLAGVNEQFF. CDR3 nucleotides: TGCGCCAGCAGCCAATTAGCGGGAGTAAATGAGCAGTTCTTC. V and J are TRBV4-3 and TRBJ2-1; 9 positions agree with TRBD2. The germline V gene encodes CDR1 LGHNA and CDR2 YSLEER. The CDR3 spans 14 residues. J gave up 7 bases and V 2 bases, and 3 bases lay outside the gene matches.

V and J are TRBV10-3 and TRBJ2-5; 9 bases line up with TRBD1. This CDR3 has 15 residues. Germline CDR1 ENHRY, CDR2 SYGVKD. V was clipped by 4 bases and J by 2 bases; unmatched bases: 5. For the CDR3, the DNA is TGTGCCATCAGTGGGACCGGGACAGGGCAAGAGACCCAGTACTTC. Protein: CAISGTGTGQETQYF.

The CDR3: CASSQGQKNTGELFF. CDR3 coding DNA: TGTGCCAGCAGCCAGGGACAGAAGAACACCGGGGAGCTGTTTTTT. V and J are TRBV28 and TRBJ2-2; 7 nucleotides match TRBD1. With V trimmed by 6 bases and J by 1 base, 5 bases remained unmatched. The CDR3 totals 15 residues. Germline V lookup: CDR1 MDHEN, CDR2 SYDVKM.

The genes are TRBV18 and TRBJ1-5; no reliable D call. The CDR3 totals 15 residues. In germline, CDR1 is KGHSH, CDR2 LQKENI. V dropped 3 bases and J dropped 8 bases, with 17 bases sitting between them. CDR3 sequence reads: CASSPGGHGDEPQHF. The CDR3 DNA sequence: TGTGCCAGCTCACCGGGCGGGCACGGGGATGAGCCCCAGCATTTT.

The chain joins TRBV7-9 to TRBJ1-1, with TRBD1 matching over 9 bases. V shed 3 bases, J shed 5 bases, and the junction held 7 bases outside the gene matches. The CDR3 runs to 15 residues. CDR1 and CDR2 from the germline V gene are SEHNR and FQNEAQ (reference sequence). Written as DNA, the CDR3 is TGTGCCAGCAGCTTTGGACAGGGGCAGGGTACTGAAGCTTTCTTT. Translation gives CASSFGQGQGTEAFF. Full variable domain (remainder filled in from reference TRBV7-9 and TRBJ1-1): DTGVSQNPRHKITKRGQNVTFRCDPISEHNRLYWYRQTLGQGPEFLTYFQNEAQLEKSRLLSDRFSAERPKGSFSTLEIQRTEQGDSAMYLCASSFGQGQGTEAFFGQGTRLTVV.

The V call is TRBV6-5, the J call TRBJ2-5; the match to TRBD2 covers 9 bases. The V and J ends lost 2 bases and 5 bases, in that order; junction bases with no gene match: 6. CDR3 length: 15 residues. CDR1 MNHEY and CDR2 SVGAGI come from the germline V gene. CDR3 sequence (DNA): TGTGCCAGCAGTTACCAGGGACTAGCTGGCGAGACCCAGTACTTC. This codes for CASSYQGLAGETQYF.

The chain recombines TRBV28 with TRBJ1-5, with D possibly being TRBD1 (5 bases). This CDR3 is 15 amino acids long. Germline values: CDR1 MDHEN, CDR2 SYDVKM. Trimming left V 7 bases short and J 4 bases short, with 17 bases between. CDR3 in amino acids: CASTPLWGGNQPQHF. In DNA, the CDR3 is TGTGCCAGCACCCCACTATGGGGGGGGAATCAGCCCCAGCATTTT.

The CDR3 coding sequence is TGTGCCAGCAGCTTGGTCCCGACAGGGGGCACTGAAGCTTTCTTT. This gives the protein CASSLVPTGGTEAFF. The chain employs TRBV5-5 and TRBJ1-1; 9 positions match TRBD1. CDR3 size: 15 residues. After removal of 0 bases from V and 4 bases from J, the junction contained 4 bases not matched to a gene. The germline gives CDR1 SGHKS, CDR2 YYEKEE (reference sequence). Full variable domain (rest looked up from reference TRBV5-5 and TRBJ1-1): DAGVTQSPTHLIKTRGQQVTLRCSPISGHKSVSWYQQVLGQGPQFIFQYYEKEERGRGNFPDRFSARQFPNYSSELNVNALLLGDSALYLCASSLVPTGGTEAFFGQGTRLTVV.

This chain links TRBV6-1 with TRBJ1-5, with 7 bases fitting TRBD1. The CDR3 sequence is 15 residues long. With 4 bases clipped from V and 2 bases from J, the junction kept 5 bases outside the gene matches. Germline loops: CDR1 MNHNS, CDR2 SASEGT. The chain's CDR3 is CASSARQGRNQPQHF. The CDR3 region has the DNA TGTGCCAGCAGTGCTCGACAGGGCCGCAATCAGCCCCAGCATTTT.